This TCR beta chain derives from a study of shared clonotypes between healthy human individuals. Study findings and constraints: In this cohort, only blood was sampled, and tissue repertoires likely differ. Non-shared clonotypes had lower generation probabilities than those shared by all four donors.

As for this clone: Its matching antigen is unknown.

The method was immunoSEQ multiplex PCR; TCRdb's version includes in-frame clones alone and lacks a portion of them. Among just over 2,000,000 clones listed, around 96% were seen once. CDR3 length: 16 amino acids. Germline V gene data show CDR1 as SGHRS and CDR2 as YFSETQ. V trimming: 4 bases; J trimming: 5 bases; junction bases outside the gene matches: 9. Positive CCR7 selection of CD45RO-negative cells yielded the naive CD8 cells, and terminally differentiated effector memory CD45RA+ cells were excluded. The receptor was derived from a man aged 18 to 29 in good health. Sequencing was carried out using naive CD8+ T cells sorted from blood. The V call is TRBV5-1, the J call TRBJ2-7, with 13 bases lining up with TRBD2. Here the CDR3 reads CASSGLAGVRFDEQYF. CDR3 coding DNA: TGCGCCAGCAGCGGACTAGCGGGGGTGCGGTTTGACGAGCAGTACTTC.